The 15 T cell receptor beta chains given below trace back to one sample, sequenced in a study of T cell responses to AZD1222 COVID-19 vaccine. TCRdb's copy holds only in-frame clones and misses some; the assay was immunoSEQ multiplex PCR. The data contain about 140,000 clones, just over 90% of them singletons. Sequencing used peripheral blood, obtained on day 0 of MenACWY control vaccination. These receptors came from an adult in good health.

In DNA, the CDR3 is TGTGCCAGCAGTCTAGGTCAGGGACTGAACACTGAAGCTTTCTTT. It yields the protein CASSLGQGLNTEAFF. V usage is TRBV25-1 and J usage is TRBJ1-1, with D maybe TRBD1 (5 bases). The CDR3 sequence is 15 residues long. V lost 5 bases, J lost 0 bases, and 13 bases lay in between. Germline V lookup: CDR1 MGHDK, CDR2 SYGVNS.

This sequence joins TRBV4-1 and TRBJ1-2; 7 bases align to TRBD1. CDR3 length: 16 residues. Looked up from germline, CDR1 is MGHRA and CDR2 is YSYEKL. J was trimmed by 0 bases and V by 2 bases; bases with no gene match: 6. CDR3 residues: CASSQPRQGANYGYTF. The DNA for the CDR3 is TGCGCCAGCAGCCAACCTCGACAGGGAGCTAACTATGGCTACACCTTC.

The rearrangement links TRBV30 to TRBJ1-2; D is possibly TRBD1 (6 bases). Germline V lookup: CDR1 GTSNPN, CDR2 SVGIG (reference sequence). V shed 3 bases and J shed 4 bases, with 12 bases lying between them. This CDR3 region has 13 residues. The CDR3 sequence is CAWRGRGVYGYTF. The CDR3 nucleotides are TGTGCCTGGAGAGGTAGGGGGGTCTATGGCTACACCTTC.

The rearrangement links TRBV7-9 to TRBJ2-7; D possibly matches TRBD1 or TRBD2 (6 bases each). The CDR3 loop spans 16 amino acids. V was pared by 2 bases and J by 3 bases, with 17 bases between. Germline-derived CDR1 and CDR2 are SEHNR and FQNEAQ (reference sequence). CDR3 nucleotides: TGTGCCAGCAGCTTAAGTCCCCCGGGGGCCCACTACGAGCAGTACTTC. It translates to CASSLSPPGAHYEQYF.

As for this clone: Other DNA sequences of this sample code for an identical CDR3. The gene calls are TRBV12-3 or TRBV12-4 and TRBJ1-1; D gene uncertain. Trimming cost V 3 bases and J 5 bases, with 7 bases left between them. This CDR3 spans 12 amino acids. In nucleotides, the CDR3 is TGTGCCAGCAGTTTGGGGAGGACTGAAGCTTTCTTT. Translation gives CASSLGRTEAFF.

This rearrangement joins TRBV5-1 to TRBJ2-3, with 16 bases aligning to TRBD2. The CDR3 sequence is 17 residues long. The germline V gene encodes CDR1 SGHRS and CDR2 YFSETQ. Trimming removed 4 bases from V and 6 bases from J; junction bases left unmatched: 8. CDR3 residues: CASSAGLAGGPGDTQYF. The DNA of the CDR3 is TGCGCCAGCAGCGCGGGACTAGCGGGAGGGCCGGGGGATACGCAGTATTTT.

The genes are TRBV7-2 and TRBJ2-7, with 8 nucleotides matching TRBD2. The CDR3 loop spans 18 amino acids. V lost 1 base to trimming and J lost 0 bases; unmatched junction nucleotides: 11. Germline-derived CDR1 and CDR2 are SGHTA and FQGNSA. The CDR3: CASSLGSGSQGLSYEQYF. In DNA, the CDR3 is TGTGCCAGCAGCTTAGGAAGCGGGAGCCAAGGCCTCTCCTACGAGCAGTACTTC. Full variable domain (outside the CDR3, taken from reference TRBV7-2 and TRBJ2-7): GAGVSQSPSNKVTEKGKDVELRCDPISGHTALYWYRQSLGQGLEFLIYFQGNSAPDKSGLPSDRFSAERTGGSVSTLTIQRTQQEDSAVYLCASSLGSGSQGLSYEQYFGPGTRLTVT.

This chain links TRBV5-3 with TRBJ1-5; 10 bases line up with TRBD1. TRBV5-3 is an ORF, and what it does is uncertain. J gave up 6 bases and V 3 bases, and 9 bases lay outside the gene matches. This CDR3 comprises 16 residues. CDR3 coding DNA: TGTGCCAGAAGCTCGTCCCGGGACAGGGGTGGTCAGCCCCAGCATTTT. Its translation is CARSSSRDRGGQPQHF.

The genes are TRBV2 and TRBJ2-5; possibly TRBD1 for D (5 bases). The V gene lost 6 bases and the J gene lost 0 bases, with 14 bases spanning the gap. Germline V gene lookup returns CDR1 SNHLY and CDR2 FYNNEI. This CDR3 spans 15 amino acids. The CDR3 here is CASRSTTVYQETQYF. The DNA of the CDR3 is TGTGCCAGCAGGTCAACGACAGTATACCAAGAGACCCAGTACTTC. Looking up the rest from reference TRBV2 and TRBJ2-5 gives the full variable domain: EPEVTQTPSHQVTQMGQEVILRCVPISNHLYFYWYRQILGQKVEFLVSFYNNEISEKSEIFDDQFSVERPDGSNFTLKIRSTKLEDSAMYFCASRSTTVYQETQYFGPGTRLLVL.

This chain joins TRBV7-3 and TRBJ2-7; D is unresolved. V was trimmed by 6 bases and J by 5 bases, leaving 11 bases between them. The CDR3 sequence is 12 residues long. Germline CDR1 and CDR2: SGHTA and FQGTGA. CDR3 in amino acids: CASSYILHEQYF. In nucleotides, the CDR3 is TGTGCCAGCAGTTACATACTCCACGAGCAGTACTTC. The full variable domain, its missing parts supplied by reference TRBV7-3 and TRBJ2-7, is GAGVSQTPSNKVTEKGKYVELRCDPISGHTALYWYRQSLGQGPEFLIYFQGTGAADDSGLPNDRFFAVRPEGSVSTLKIQRTERGDSAVYLCASSYILHEQYFGPGTRLTVT.

The chain carries TRBV5-5 and TRBJ1-6; D gene unclear. CDR3 length: 14 residues. The germline gives CDR1 SGHKS, CDR2 YYEKEE (reference sequence). V dropped 4 bases and J dropped 3 bases, with 8 bases sitting between them. The CDR3: CASSELLYNSPLHF. In DNA, the CDR3 is TGTGCCAGCAGCGAGTTACTCTATAATTCACCCCTCCACTTT.

The genes are TRBV5-1 and TRBJ2-3; TRBD1 might be the D (6 bases). V shed 0 bases and J shed 1 base, with 12 bases lying between them. The CDR3 has 16 residues. In germline, CDR1 is SGHRS, CDR2 YFSETQ. The CDR3 loop is CASSLEGGLGTDTQYF. In nucleotides, the CDR3 is TGCGCCAGCAGCTTGGAAGGGGGTTTGGGCACAGATACGCAGTATTTT.

The chain is built from TRBV9 and TRBJ2-7; tentative D call: TRBD1 (6 bases). Per the germline V gene, CDR1 is SGDLS and CDR2 is YYNGEE. Trimming left V 4 bases short and J 6 bases short, with 14 bases between. The CDR3 is made up of 13 amino acids. In DNA, the CDR3 is TGTGCCAGCAGCTCGGGACACCTTGGCGAGCAGTACTTC. This translates into CASSSGHLGEQYF.

V and J are TRBV10-2 and TRBJ1-3; TRBD1 matches 9 bases. Trimming at V came to 0 bases and at J to 0 bases, leaving 3 bases not matched to a gene. This CDR3 comprises 17 residues. From germline, CDR1 is WSHSY and CDR2 SAAADI. The CDR3 reads CASSESRDRASGNTIYF. The CDR3 region has the DNA TGCGCCAGCAGTGAGTCCAGGGACAGGGCCTCTGGAAACACCATATATTTT.

The chain is built from TRBV9 and TRBJ2-2; the match to TRBD1 covers 7 bases. V gave up 7 bases and J gave up 4 bases; unmatched junction bases: 10. The CDR3 totals 15 residues. Germline V lookup: CDR1 SGDLS, CDR2 YYNGEE. The CDR3 DNA reads TGTGCCAGCGGCGGAGACAGGGTTATCACCGGGGAGCTGTTTTTT. It yields the protein CASGGDRVITGELFF.